Listed below are T cell receptor beta chains from one sample, sequenced in a study of blood T cell repertoires in COVID-19. The data were produced by immunoSEQ multiplex PCR, yet TCRdb's version contains in-frame clones alone and is incomplete. The sample has over 75,000 clones, around 81% seen once; the top ten hold about a sixth. Sequencing used peripheral blood. Receptors were obtained from a human donor in a cohort sampled during active COVID-19. Each CDR3 is given with its conserved first and last residue. The D gene is left open where the match is weak. A row's size may be missing; if present it is once, few, many or a size class.

j_call v_call clone_size d_call cdr3_aa cdr3_nt
TRBJ2-3 TRBV7-8 - TRBD2 CASSFPSAGGDPTDTQYF TGTGCCAGCAGCTTCCCCTCGGCGGGAGGCGACCCGACAGATACGCAGTATTTT
TRBJ1-1 TRBV27 - - CASSSLPTGHTEAFF TGTGCCAGCAGTTCTCTGCCCACTGGGCACACTGAAGCTTTCTTT
TRBJ1-1 TRBV19 - - CASSKPDKAFF TGTGCCAGTAGTAAACCCGACAAAGCTTTCTTT
TRBJ2-2 TRBV6-5 - - CASSYSRNTGELFF TGTGCCAGCAGTTATTCCAGGAACACCGGGGAGCTGTTTTTT
TRBJ2-5 TRBV5-1 - - CASSSGLASGETQYF TGCGCCAGCAGCTCGGGACTTGCCAGCGGGGAGACCCAGTACTTC
TRBJ1-6 TRBV27 - - CASNQLGSSKDSPLHF TGTGCCAGCAACCAACTCGGGAGTTCCAAGGATTCACCCCTCCACTTT
TRBJ1-1 TRBV29-1 - TRBD1 CSVQGTVNTEAFF TGCAGCGTCCAAGGGACAGTGAACACTGAAGCTTTCTTT
TRBJ1-5 TRBV2 - - CASSPSVGAGQPQHF TGTGCCAGCAGTCCGTCGGTGGGGGCAGGTCAGCCCCAGCATTTT
TRBJ2-1 TRBV11-3 - TRBD2 CASSGASGTYNEQFF TGTGCCAGCAGCGGGGCTAGCGGGACCTACAATGAGCAGTTCTTC
TRBJ1-2 TRBV29-1 few TRBD1 CSVARTPGQGFDGYTF TGCAGCGTTGCCAGAACACCGGGACAGGGGTTCGATGGCTACACCTTC
TRBJ1-4 TRBV6-5 - - CASRPGARIHEKLFF TGTGCCAGCAGACCAGGGGCCCGGATACATGAAAAACTGTTTTTT
TRBJ2-7 TRBV7-2 - TRBD1 CASSLVTGTYEQYF TGTGCCAGCAGCTTAGTGACAGGGACCTACGAGCAGTACTTC
TRBJ2-3 TRBV27 - TRBD2 CASNLLGLAGGQGTDTQYF TGTGCCAGCAACCTTTTGGGACTAGCGGGGGGCCAAGGCACAGATACGCAGTATTTT
TRBJ1-1 TRBV9 many - CASSPSYRNLNTEAFF TGTGCCAGCAGCCCCTCCTACAGGAACCTTAACACTGAAGCTTTCTTT